This T cell receptor beta chain was identified during a study of shared clonotypes between healthy human individuals. Study details: The donors, two women and a few men, were aged 18 to 49.

A remark on this clone: Antigen specificity is unknown.

Trimming cost V 5 bases and J 2 bases, with 7 bases left between them. Germline CDR1 and CDR2: MRHNA and SNTAGT. The CDR3 has 13 amino acids. General study findings and limits: Larger richness was generally estimated for naive than memory subsets.

Sequencing was performed with immunoSEQ multiplex PCR; in TCRdb, only in-frame clones are kept and a portion is missing. The repertoire holds about 1.5 million clones, with roughly 98% as singletons. The TCR sequence derives from a man aged 25-45 years in good health. The V and J genes are TRBV6-4 and TRBJ2-1, with D hard to call. Sequences were obtained from naive CD4+ T cells sorted from blood. This sample's subset: CD45RA+ positively selected. The DNA for the CDR3 is TGTGCCAGCAGTACCGACCCCTACAATGAGCAGTTCTTC. The encoded protein is CASSTDPYNEQFF.